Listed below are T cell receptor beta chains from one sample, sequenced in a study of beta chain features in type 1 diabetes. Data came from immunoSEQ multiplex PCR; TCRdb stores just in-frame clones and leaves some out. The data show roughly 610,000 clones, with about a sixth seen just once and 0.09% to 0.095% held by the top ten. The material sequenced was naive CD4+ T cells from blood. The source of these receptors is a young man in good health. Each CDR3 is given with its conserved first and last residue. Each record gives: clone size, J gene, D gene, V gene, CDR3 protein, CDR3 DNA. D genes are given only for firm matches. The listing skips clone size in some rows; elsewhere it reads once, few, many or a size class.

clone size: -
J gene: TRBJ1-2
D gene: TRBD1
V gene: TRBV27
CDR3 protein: CASSLLGTGYGYTF
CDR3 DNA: TGTGCCAGCAGTTTATTGGGGACAGGCTATGGCTACACCTTC

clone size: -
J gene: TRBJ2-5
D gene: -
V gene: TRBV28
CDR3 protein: CASTSVLRWGQYF
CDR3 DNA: TGTGCCAGCACTTCGGTTCTTAGGTGGGGACAGTACTTC

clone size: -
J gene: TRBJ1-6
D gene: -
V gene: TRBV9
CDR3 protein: CASSATWDRSSPLHF
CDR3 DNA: TGTGCCAGCAGCGCAACCTGGGACCGGAGTTCACCCCTCCACTTT

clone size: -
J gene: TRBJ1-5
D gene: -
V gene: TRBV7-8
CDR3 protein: CASSLRRDLSQPQHF
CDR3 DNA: TGTGCCAGCAGCTTAAGGAGGGACCTGAGTCAGCCCCAGCATTTT

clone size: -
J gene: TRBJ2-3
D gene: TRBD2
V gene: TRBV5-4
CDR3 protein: CASSLRLAGGDTQYF
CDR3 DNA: TGTGCCAGCAGCTTGAGGCTAGCGGGAGGAGATACGCAGTATTTT

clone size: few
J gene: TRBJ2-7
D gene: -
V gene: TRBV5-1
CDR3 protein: CASSLFAGSYEQYF
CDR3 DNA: TGCGCCAGCAGCTTGTTCGCAGGCTCCTACGAGCAGTACTTC

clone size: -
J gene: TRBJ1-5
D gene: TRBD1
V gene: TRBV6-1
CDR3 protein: CASRRTGVQPQHF
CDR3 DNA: TGTGCCAGCAGACGCACAGGGGTTCAGCCCCAGCATTTT

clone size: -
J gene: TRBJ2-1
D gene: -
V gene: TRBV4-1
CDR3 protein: CASSRTGGVGEQFF
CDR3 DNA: TGCGCCAGCAGCCGTACAGGGGGGGTCGGTGAGCAGTTCTTC

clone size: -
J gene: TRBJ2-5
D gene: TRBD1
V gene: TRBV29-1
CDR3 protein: CSGQGGETQYF
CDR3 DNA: TGCAGCGGACAGGGGGGAGAGACCCAGTACTTC

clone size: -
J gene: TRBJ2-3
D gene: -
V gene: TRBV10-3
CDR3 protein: CAISPVDRDTQYF
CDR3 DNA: TGTGCCATCAGTCCAGTCGACAGAGATACGCAGTATTTT

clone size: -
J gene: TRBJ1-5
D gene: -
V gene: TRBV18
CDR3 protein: CASSPFNQPQHF
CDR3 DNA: TGTGCCAGCTCACCTTTCAATCAGCCCCAGCATTTT

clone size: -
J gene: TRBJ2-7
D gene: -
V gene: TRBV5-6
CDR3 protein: CASSPRGLPSYEQYF
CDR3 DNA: TGTGCCAGCAGCCCCAGGGGACTCCCTTCCTACGAGCAGTACTTC

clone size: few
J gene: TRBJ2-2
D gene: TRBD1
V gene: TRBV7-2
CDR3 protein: CASREGQANTGELFF
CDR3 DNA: TGTGCCAGCAGGGAAGGACAGGCGAACACCGGGGAGCTGTTTTTT

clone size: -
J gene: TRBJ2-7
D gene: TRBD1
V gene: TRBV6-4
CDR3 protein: CASSGTGSYEQYF
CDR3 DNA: TGTGCCAGTTCCGGGACAGGCTCCTACGAGCAGTACTTC

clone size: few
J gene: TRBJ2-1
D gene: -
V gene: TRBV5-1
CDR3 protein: CASSLGGDNEQFF
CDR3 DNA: TGCGCCAGCAGCTTGGGTGGGGACAATGAGCAGTTCTTC

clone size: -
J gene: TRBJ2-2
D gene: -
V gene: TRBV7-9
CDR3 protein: CASSFWAGDTGELFF
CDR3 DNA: TGTGCCAGCAGCTTTTGGGCCGGGGACACCGGGGAGCTGTTTTTT